This T cell receptor beta chain was captured in a study of T cells in Graves' hyperthyroidism and ophthalmopathy. Study details: Peripheral blood samples were taken at initial diagnosis, prior to any treatment. Study findings and constraints: Most thyroid clonotypes expanded above 0.001 appeared in blood too.

This CDR3 comprises 18 residues. The ends were cut back, 4 bases at V and 0 bases at J, with 17 bases in the middle. Per germline, CDR1 SGDLS and CDR2 YYNGEE. Comments on this clonotype: The antigen is unknown.

RNA transcripts gave rise to amplified TCR beta CDR3 regions. When the TCR CDR3 underwent first-round RT-PCR, the HTBI primer set was used. In TCRdb, the multiplex PCR reads were re-called with MiXCR into one record per CDR3 protein. The table shows around 350,000 distinct CDR3 sequences, with about 15% occurring only once. J is TRBJ2-6 and V is TRBV9; D might be TRBD2 (5 bases). The TCR comes from a woman in her twenties or thirties with Graves' hyperthyroidism that later progressed to Graves' ophthalmopathy. The sample taken for sequencing was blood. The CDR3 DNA sequence: TGTGCCAGCAGCACCCCCCACGGGGTGGACTCTGGGGCCAACGTCCTGACTTTC. Residues: CASSTPHGVDSGANVLTF.